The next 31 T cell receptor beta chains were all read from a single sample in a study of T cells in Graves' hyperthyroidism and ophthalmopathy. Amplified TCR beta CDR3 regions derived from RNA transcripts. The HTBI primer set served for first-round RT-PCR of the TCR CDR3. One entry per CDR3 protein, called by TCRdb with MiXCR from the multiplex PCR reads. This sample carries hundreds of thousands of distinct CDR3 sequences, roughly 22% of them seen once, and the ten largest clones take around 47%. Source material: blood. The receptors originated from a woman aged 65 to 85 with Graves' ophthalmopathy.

CDR3 bases: TGTGCTAGTGGACGCGAGCCAGATACGCAGTATTTT. Translated: CASGREPDTQYF. This chain links TRBV12-5 with TRBJ2-3; no definite D call. Per germline, CDR1 LGHNT and CDR2 FRNRAP. Trimming shortened V by 6 bases and J by 4 bases, and 8 bases separated the two germline ends. The CDR3 is made up of 12 amino acids. Based on the CDR3 plus reference TRBV12-5 and TRBJ2-3, the full variable domain is DARVTQTPRHKVTEMGQEVTMRCQPILGHNTVFWYRQTMMQGLELLAYFRNRAPLDDSGMPKDRFSAEMPDATLATLKIQPSEPRDSAVYFCASGREPDTQYFGPGTRLTVL.

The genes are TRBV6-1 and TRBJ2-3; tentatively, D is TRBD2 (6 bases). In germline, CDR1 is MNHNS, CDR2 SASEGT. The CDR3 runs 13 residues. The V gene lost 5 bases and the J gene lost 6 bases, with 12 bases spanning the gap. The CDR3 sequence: CASSRGYADTQYF. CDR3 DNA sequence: TGTGCCAGCAGTCGGGGGTATGCGGATACGCAGTATTTT.

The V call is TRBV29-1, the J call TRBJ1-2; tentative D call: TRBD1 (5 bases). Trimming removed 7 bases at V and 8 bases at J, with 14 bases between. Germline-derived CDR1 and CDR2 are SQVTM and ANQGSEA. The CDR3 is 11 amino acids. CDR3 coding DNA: TGCAGCGCACGAGGGACGGACGGCTACACCTTC. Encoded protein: CSARGTDGYTF.

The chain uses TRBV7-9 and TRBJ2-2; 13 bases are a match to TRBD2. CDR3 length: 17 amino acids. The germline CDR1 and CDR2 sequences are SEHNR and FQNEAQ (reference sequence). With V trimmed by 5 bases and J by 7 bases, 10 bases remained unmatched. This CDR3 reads CASSLIGLAGAGGELFF. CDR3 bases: TGTGCCAGCAGCCTAATTGGACTAGCGGGAGCAGGCGGGGAGCTGTTTTTT.

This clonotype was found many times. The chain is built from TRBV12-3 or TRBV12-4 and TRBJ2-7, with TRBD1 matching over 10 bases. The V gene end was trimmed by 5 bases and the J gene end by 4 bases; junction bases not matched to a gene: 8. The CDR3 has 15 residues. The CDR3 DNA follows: TGTGCCAGCAGTCTCCGTGGACAGGGGGTATACGAGCAGTACTTC. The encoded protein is CASSLRGQGVYEQYF.

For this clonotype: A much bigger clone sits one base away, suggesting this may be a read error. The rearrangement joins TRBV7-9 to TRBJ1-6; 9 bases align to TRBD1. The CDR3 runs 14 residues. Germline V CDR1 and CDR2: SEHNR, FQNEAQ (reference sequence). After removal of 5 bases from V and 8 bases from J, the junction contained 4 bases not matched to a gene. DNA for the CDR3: TGTGCCAGCAGCATCTGGACAGGGGATTCACCCCTCCACTTT. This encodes CASSIWTGDSPLHF.

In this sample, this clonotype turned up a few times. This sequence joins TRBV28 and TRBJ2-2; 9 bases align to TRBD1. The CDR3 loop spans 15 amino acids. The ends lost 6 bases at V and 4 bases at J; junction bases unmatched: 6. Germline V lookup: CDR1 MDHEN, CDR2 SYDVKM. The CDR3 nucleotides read TGTGCCAGCAGAGCCGGGACAGGGAGCACCGGGGAGCTGTTTTTT. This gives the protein CASRAGTGSTGELFF. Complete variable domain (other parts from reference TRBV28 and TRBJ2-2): DVKVTQSSRYLVKRTGEKVFLECVQDMDHENMFWYRQDPGLGLRLIYFSYDVKMKEKGDIPEGYSVSREKKERFSLILESASTNQTSMYLCASRAGTGSTGELFFGEGSRLTVL.

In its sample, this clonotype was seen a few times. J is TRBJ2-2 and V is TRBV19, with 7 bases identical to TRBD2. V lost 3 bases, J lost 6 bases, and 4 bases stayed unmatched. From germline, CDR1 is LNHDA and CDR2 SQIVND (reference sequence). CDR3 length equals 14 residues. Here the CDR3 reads CASSIPGGSGELFF. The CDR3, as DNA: TGTGCCAGTAGTATCCCCGGGGGGTCCGGGGAGCTGTTTTTT.

The CDR3 region has the DNA TGTGCCAGCAGCTTGATCCCTCAGGTATCAGATACGCAGTATTTT. This sequence encodes CASSLIPQVSDTQYF. The chain employs TRBV5-6 and TRBJ2-3; D gene unclear. Trimming cost V 1 base and J 4 bases, with 13 bases left between them. The CDR3 spans 15 residues. CDR1 is SGHDT, CDR2 YYEEEE, per germline.

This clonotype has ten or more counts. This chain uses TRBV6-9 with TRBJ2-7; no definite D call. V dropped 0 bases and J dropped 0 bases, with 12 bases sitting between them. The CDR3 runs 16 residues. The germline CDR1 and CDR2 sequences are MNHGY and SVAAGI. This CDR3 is CASSYSSSVNSYEQYF. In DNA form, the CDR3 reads TGTGCCAGCAGTTATTCGAGCAGCGTAAACTCCTACGAGCAGTACTTC.

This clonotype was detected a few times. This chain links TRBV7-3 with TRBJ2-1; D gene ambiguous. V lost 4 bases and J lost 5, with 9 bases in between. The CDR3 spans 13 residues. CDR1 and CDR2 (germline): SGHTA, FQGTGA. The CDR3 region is CASSSRVHNEQFF. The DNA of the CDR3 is TGTGCCAGCAGCTCAAGAGTCCACAATGAGCAGTTCTTC.

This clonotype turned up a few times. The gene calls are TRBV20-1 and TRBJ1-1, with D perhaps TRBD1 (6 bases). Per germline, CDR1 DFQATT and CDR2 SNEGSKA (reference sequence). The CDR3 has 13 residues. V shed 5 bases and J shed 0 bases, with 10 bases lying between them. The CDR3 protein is CSARQALNTEAFF. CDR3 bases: TGCAGTGCTCGACAGGCTCTGAACACTGAAGCTTTCTTT.

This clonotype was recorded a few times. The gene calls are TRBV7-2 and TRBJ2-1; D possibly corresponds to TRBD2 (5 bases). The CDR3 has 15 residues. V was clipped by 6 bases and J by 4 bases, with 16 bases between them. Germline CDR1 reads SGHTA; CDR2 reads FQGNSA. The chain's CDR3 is CASSQRVDTYNEQFF. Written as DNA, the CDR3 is TGTGCCAGCAGTCAGAGGGTGGATACTTACAATGAGCAGTTCTTC.

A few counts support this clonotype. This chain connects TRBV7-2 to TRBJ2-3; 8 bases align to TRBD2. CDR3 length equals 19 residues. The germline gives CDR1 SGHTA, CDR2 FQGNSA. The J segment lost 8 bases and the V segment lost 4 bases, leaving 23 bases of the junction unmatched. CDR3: CASSSLGAGKAGVPATQYF. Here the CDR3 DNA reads TGTGCCAGCAGCTCCTTGGGGGCTGGTAAAGCGGGAGTCCCAGCTACGCAGTATTTT.

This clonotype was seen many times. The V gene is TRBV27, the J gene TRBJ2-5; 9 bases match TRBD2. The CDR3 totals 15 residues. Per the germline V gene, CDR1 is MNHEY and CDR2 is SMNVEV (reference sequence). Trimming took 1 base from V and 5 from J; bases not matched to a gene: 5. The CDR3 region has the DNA TGTGCCAGCAGTTTATTGGGTCTAGCGGGGGAGACCCAGTACTTC. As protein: CASSLLGLAGETQYF.

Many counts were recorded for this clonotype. CDR3 residues: CASSLSGRNTGELFF. The DNA of the CDR3 is TGTGCCAGCAGCTTGAGCGGGAGGAACACCGGGGAGCTGTTTTTT. The chain carries TRBV11-2 and TRBJ2-2, with 8 nucleotides matching TRBD2. After removal of 3 bases from V and 1 base from J, the junction contained 1 base not matched to a gene. CDR3 size: 15 residues. Germline loops: CDR1 SGHAT, CDR2 FQNNGV.

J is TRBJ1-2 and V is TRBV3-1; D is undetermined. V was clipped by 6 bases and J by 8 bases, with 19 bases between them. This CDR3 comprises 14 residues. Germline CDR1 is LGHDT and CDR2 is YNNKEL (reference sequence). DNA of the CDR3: TGTGCCAGCAGTCCCGGCGTAAGGGCCTTCGGCTACACCTTC. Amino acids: CASSPGVRAFGYTF.

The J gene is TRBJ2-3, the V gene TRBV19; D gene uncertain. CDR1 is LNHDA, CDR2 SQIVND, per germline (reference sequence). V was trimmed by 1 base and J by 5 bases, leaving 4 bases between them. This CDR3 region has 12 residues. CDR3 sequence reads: CASSIARDTQYF. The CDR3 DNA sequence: TGTGCCAGTAGTATAGCTCGAGATACGCAGTATTTT. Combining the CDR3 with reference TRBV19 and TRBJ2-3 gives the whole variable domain DGGITQSPKYLFRKEGQNVTLSCEQNLNHDAMYWYRQDPGQGLRLIYYSQIVNDFQKGDIAEGYSVSREKKESFPLTVTSAQKNPTAFYLCASSIARDTQYFGPGTRLTVL.

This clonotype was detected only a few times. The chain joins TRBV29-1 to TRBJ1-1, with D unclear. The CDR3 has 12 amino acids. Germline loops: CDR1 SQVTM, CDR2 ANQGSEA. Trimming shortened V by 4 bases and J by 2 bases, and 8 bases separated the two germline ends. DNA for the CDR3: TGCAGCGTTGGGGAAATTAACACTGAAGCTTTCTTT. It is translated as CSVGEINTEAFF.

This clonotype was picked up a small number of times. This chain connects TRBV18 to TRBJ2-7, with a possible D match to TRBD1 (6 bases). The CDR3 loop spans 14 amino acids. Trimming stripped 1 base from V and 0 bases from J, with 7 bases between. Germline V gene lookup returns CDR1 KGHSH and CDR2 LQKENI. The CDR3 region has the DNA TGTGCCAGCTCACCACACAGGGACTCCTACGAGCAGTACTTC. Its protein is CASSPHRDSYEQYF.

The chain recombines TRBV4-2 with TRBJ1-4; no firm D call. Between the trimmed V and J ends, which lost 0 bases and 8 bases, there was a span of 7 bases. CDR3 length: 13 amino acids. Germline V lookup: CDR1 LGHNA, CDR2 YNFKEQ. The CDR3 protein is CASSQDNEEKLFF. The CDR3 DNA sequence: TGTGCCAGCAGCCAAGATAACGAAGAAAAACTGTTTTTT.

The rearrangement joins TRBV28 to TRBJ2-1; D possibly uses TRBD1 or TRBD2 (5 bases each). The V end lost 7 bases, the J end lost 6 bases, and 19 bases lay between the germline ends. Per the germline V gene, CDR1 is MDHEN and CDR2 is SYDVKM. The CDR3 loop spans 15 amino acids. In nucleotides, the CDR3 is TGTGCCAGCAATCTCTGGCGGACGGGGCGCAATGAGCAGTTCTTC. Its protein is CASNLWRTGRNEQFF.

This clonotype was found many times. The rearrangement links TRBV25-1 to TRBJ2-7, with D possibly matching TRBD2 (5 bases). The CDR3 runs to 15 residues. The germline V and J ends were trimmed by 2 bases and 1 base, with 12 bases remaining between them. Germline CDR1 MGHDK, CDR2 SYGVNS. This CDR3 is CASSEVGDLSYEQYF. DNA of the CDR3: TGTGCCAGCAGTGAAGTGGGAGATCTGTCCTACGAGCAGTACTTC.

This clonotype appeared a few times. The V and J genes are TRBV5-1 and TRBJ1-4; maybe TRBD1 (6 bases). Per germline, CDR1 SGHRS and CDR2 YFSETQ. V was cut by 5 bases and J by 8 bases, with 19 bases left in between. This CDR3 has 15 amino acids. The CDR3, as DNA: TGCGCCAGCAGGGATCAAACAGGGACGGAGGAAAAACTGTTTTTT. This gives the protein CASRDQTGTEEKLFF. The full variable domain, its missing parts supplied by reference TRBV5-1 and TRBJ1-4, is KAGVTQTPRYLIKTRGQQVTLSCSPISGHRSVSWYQQTPGQGLQFLFEYFSETQRNKGNFPGRFSGRQFSNSRSEMNVSTLELGDSALYLCASRDQTGTEEKLFFGSGTQLSVL.

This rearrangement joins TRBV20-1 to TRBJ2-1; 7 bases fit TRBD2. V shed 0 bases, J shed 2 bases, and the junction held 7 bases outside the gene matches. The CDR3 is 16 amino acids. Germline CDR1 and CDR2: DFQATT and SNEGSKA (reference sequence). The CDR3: CSARDGAGVTYNEQFF. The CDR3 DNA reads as TGCAGTGCTAGAGATGGGGCGGGAGTAACCTACAATGAGCAGTTCTTC.

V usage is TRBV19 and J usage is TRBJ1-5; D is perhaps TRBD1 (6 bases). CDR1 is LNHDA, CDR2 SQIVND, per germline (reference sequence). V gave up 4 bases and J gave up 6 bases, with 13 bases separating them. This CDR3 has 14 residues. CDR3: CASSNPYRVQPQHF. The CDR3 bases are TGTGCCAGTAGTAACCCCTACAGGGTTCAGCCCCAGCATTTT.

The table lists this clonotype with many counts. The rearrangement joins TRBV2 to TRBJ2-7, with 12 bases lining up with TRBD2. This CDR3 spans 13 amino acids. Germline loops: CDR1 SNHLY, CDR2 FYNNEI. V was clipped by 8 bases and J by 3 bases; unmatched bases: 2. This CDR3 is CASLTSGSYEQYF. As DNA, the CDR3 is TGTGCCAGCTTGACTAGCGGGAGCTACGAGCAGTACTTC.

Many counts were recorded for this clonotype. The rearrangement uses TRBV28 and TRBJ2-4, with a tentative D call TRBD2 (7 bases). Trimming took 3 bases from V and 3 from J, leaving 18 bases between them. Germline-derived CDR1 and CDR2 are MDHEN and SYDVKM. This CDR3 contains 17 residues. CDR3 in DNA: TGTGCCAGCAGTTTTAGGGGGGGGCGCAAACACAAAAACATTCAGTACTTC. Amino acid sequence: CASSFRGGRKHKNIQYF. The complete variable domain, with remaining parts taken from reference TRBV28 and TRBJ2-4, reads DVKVTQSSRYLVKRTGEKVFLECVQDMDHENMFWYRQDPGLGLRLIYFSYDVKMKEKGDIPEGYSVSREKKERFSLILESASTNQTSMYLCASSFRGGRKHKNIQYFGAGTRLSVL.

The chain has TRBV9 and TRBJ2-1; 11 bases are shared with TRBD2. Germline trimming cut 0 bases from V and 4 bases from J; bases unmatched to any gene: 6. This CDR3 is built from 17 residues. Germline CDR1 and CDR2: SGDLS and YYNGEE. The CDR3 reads CASSVGPGLAVYNEQFF. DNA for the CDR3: TGTGCCAGCAGCGTAGGGCCGGGACTAGCGGTATACAATGAGCAGTTCTTC.

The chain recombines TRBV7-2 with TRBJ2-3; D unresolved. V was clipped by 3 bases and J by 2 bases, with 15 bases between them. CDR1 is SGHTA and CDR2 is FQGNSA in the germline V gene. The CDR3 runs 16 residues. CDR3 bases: TGTGCCAGCAGCTTCAGGTCTCTAGGCCCCACAGATACGCAGTATTTT. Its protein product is CASSFRSLGPTDTQYF.

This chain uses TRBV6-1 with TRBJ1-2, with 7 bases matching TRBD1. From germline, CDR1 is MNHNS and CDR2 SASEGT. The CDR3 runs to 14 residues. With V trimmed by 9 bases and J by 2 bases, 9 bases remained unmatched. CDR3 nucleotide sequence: TGTGCCAGTTGCCGGGACAGCGTCAACTATGGCTACACCTTC. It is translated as CASCRDSVNYGYTF.